This T cell receptor (beta chain) was sequenced during a study of T cells in Graves' hyperthyroidism and ophthalmopathy. The CDR3 is made up of 17 amino acids. Losses at the gene ends were 4 bases for V and 8 bases for J; bases not matched to a gene: 19. Germline lookup yields CDR1 MGHRA and CDR2 YSYEKL. Regions amplified from RNA transcripts were the TCR beta CDR3 regions. First-round RT-PCR targeting the TCR CDR3 was performed with the HTBI primer set. TCRdb reprocessed the multiplex PCR reads via MiXCR and lists one record per CDR3 protein. The sample yields more than 500,000 distinct CDR3 sequences, around 15% seen once. Diagnosis relied on clinical symptoms, serum thyroxine and TRAb, thyroid ultrasound and orbital computed tomography. PBMCs came from 10 ml fresh peripheral blood.

This rearrangement joins TRBV4-1 to TRBJ1-1; 7 bases are shared with TRBD1. This sequence was found in a woman aged 25 to 45 with Graves' hyperthyroidism. The sample was blood. The CDR3 region is CASSRTHDPRGQAEAFF. CDR3 bases: TGCGCCAGCAGCCGAACACACGACCCCAGAGGACAGGCCGAAGCTTTCTTT.